This TCR beta chain was found in a study of T cell responses to AZD1222 COVID-19 vaccine (TCRdb year 2021). General notes on the study: A total of under 250 trial participants underwent TCR sequencing, of whom some 200 had received two doses of AZD1222 and about 25 had received two doses of the MenACWY control vaccine. Trial participants were enrolled into age subgroups of 18-55, 56-69 and 70-plus years, which contained about 150, 28 and 57 TCR-sequenced participants, respectively. What the work shows at the level of the full study, not this receptor alone: In the small 56-69-year group, the increase in depth fell short of significance, most likely because of low power. Because no day 14 peak-response samples were available, repertoires were characterized only after the peak T cell response. A significant rise in spike-specific TCR breadth and depth was observed after two AZD1222 doses relative to day 0 and relative to MenACWY recipients. Reportedly, close to half of the unique spike-specific TCRs recognized epitopes lying outside the regions that are mutated in the B.1.351 and B.1.1.7 variants. The whole spike protein was spanned by vaccine-associated CD4 TCRs, and dominant responses were seen in regions 160-218 and 743-854. Only 5 to 7 AZD1222 recipients were SARS-CoV-2 seropositive at baseline, limiting conclusions about previously exposed vaccinees. Most participants were white British and females outnumbered males, and the authors suggested that clonal diversity may have been underestimated.

The time point label corresponds to: about 28 days (+/-7) after the second vaccine dose. Because spike-specific TCR depth and breadth did not differ between the two schedules, AZD1222 recipients who got a second dose at roughly 4 weeks were pooled with those who got a second dose at roughly 12 weeks. The vaccinee samples were drawn from two UK trials, COV001 and COV002, one of which was a single-blind randomized controlled phase 2/3 trial testing AZD1222 (ChAdOx1 nCoV-19) in healthy adults. Trial participant PBMC samples were collected at day 0 and day 28 after the second dose for TCRbeta chain sequencing. The CDR3 regions of human TCRbeta chains were analyzed by immunosequencing. On the study's bioinformatics: Repertoire TCRs were matched against a reference library of SARS-CoV-2-specific TCRs generated with the MIRA antigen-specificity platform. Breadth meant the fraction of unique TCRs that were SARS-CoV-2-associated, whereas depth meant the fraction of total T cells that were SARS-CoV-2-associated. Each spike-specific TCR was assigned to its reactive spike region and to a CD4 or CD8 class using the MIRA data. Log10-transformed breadth and depth values were compared by one-way ANOVA with Sidak's multiple comparisons tests. Here the immuneACCESS table is served through TCRdb, limited to in-frame sequences with V and J called. Missing clones are a known gap in these copies; in checked studies unresolved V genes cover under half, and the rest lacks a known reason. That table furnishes V, J and clone size, whereas the DNA furnished D and trimming. For this sample the table gives 100,000 to 150,000 clones, of which roughly 90% were detected only once. The ten largest clones represent 0.85% to 1.3% of the sample.

Regarding this clone: The antigen it recognizes is unknown. Base qualities are not provided; no much larger clone lies one nucleotide away.

The sample here was peripheral blood, taken 28 days after the second AZD1222 dose. The source of this sequence is an adult who received the AZD1222 COVID-19 vaccine.

The CDR3 protein: CASSTFPLTGYGNTIYF. At the DNA level, the sequence is TGTGCCAGCAGCACATTTCCCCTGACAGGGTACGGAAACACCATATATTTT. The rearrangement joined TRBV21-1 to TRBJ1-3; the listed D gene, TRBD1, was not tested against the DNA. TRBV21-1 is annotated as a pseudogene. The CDR3 spans 17 residues, from the cysteine through the phenylalanine. Only CDR3 DNA is held: 51 bases, read in frame from base 1.